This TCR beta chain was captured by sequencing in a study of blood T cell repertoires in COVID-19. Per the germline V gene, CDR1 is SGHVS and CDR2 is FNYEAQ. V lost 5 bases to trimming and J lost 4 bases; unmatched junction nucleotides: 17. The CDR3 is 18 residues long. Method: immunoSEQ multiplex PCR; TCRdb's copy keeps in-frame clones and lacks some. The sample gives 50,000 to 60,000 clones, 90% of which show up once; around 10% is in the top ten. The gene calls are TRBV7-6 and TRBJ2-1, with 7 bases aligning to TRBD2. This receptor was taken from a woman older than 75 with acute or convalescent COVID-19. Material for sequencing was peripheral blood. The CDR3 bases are TGTGCCAGCAGCCCGCACCCAATGTGGCGGGAGCGATACAATGAGCAGTTCTTC. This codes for CASSPHPMWRERYNEQFF.